These 2 T cell receptor beta chains share one sample of origin, sequenced in a study of cytomegalovirus exposure and HLA in healthy donors (dated 2017 in TCRdb). Libraries were built with the immunoSEQ multiplex PCR assay. The multiplex PCR relied on a mix of 60 forward primers for TCR Vbeta segments and 13 reverse primers for TCR Jbeta segments. This immuneACCESS table, as held by TCRdb, lists in-frame sequences with V and J called but not all clones. Of the missing ones, under half trace to an unresolved V gene in checked studies; the others have no known cause. The sample table shows 120,000 or so clones, and 75% to 85% are seen once. The ten largest clones capture under 9.5% of the sample. Sequencing input: PBMCs. The receptors derive from a woman aged 45-65 years in good health and CMV-seropositive.

The sample holds a few counts of this clone. This same CDR3 is encoded by further DNA sequences in the sample. The chain couples TRBV5-4 to TRBJ2-5; 8 bases are shared with TRBD2. The V gene end was trimmed by 0 bases and the J gene end by 2 bases; junction bases not matched to a gene: 3. Germline V CDR1 and CDR2: SGHNT, YYREEE (reference sequence). This CDR3 is 15 amino acids long. In DNA form, the CDR3 reads TGTGCCAGCAGCTTGGTTTTAGCGGGGCAAGAGACCCAGTACTTC. Amino acid sequence: CASSLVLAGQETQYF.

The chain combines TRBV19 with TRBJ1-3; D call uncertain. This CDR3 is 13 amino acids long. Germline values: CDR1 LNHDA, CDR2 SQIVND (reference sequence). V was trimmed by 4 bases and J by 4 bases, leaving 8 bases between them. The chain's CDR3 is CASSSGFGNTIYF. Here the CDR3 DNA reads TGTGCCAGTAGTAGTGGCTTCGGAAACACCATATATTTT.